The 30 T cell receptor beta chains below were found in one sample sequenced in a study of CD8+ T cells in alopecia areata (dated by TCRdb to 2017 to 2018). The meaning of the sample's time point label: around 4 weeks on oral tofacitinib. Explained via the paper, the treatment or condition label denotes: oral pan-JAK inhibitor, 5-10 mg twice daily. The library was prepared using the immunoSEQ multiplex PCR assay. To provide template for TCR sequencing, every sample had RNA extracted and reverse transcribed into cDNA. TCRdb limited this immuneACCESS table to in-frame rearrangements with V and J called. A share of clones is missing; checked studies link under half to unresolved V genes, and the rest is unexplained. This sample is represented by more than 110,000 clones; 54% of them were singletons. The top ten clonotypes cover approximately 15% of the sample. Source: CD8+ T cells sorted from blood, taken at week 4, from a patient treated with tofacitinib. All receptors come from a human donor with alopecia areata.

The chain joins TRBV5-4 to TRBJ2-7; 9 bases agree with TRBD1. The CDR3 has 14 residues. V shed 2 bases and J 2 bases; nucleotides not matched to a gene: 2. Per germline, CDR1 SGHNT and CDR2 YYREEE (reference sequence). The CDR3 loop is CASSLGDRAYEQYF. In DNA form, the CDR3 reads TGTGCCAGCAGCTTAGGGGACAGGGCCTACGAGCAGTACTTC.

The V and J genes are TRBV9 and TRBJ2-7; 7 bases align to TRBD1. Germline-derived CDR1 and CDR2 are SGDLS and YYNGEE. J gave up 5 bases and V 4 bases, and 9 bases lay outside the gene matches. CDR3 length equals 14 residues. The CDR3 nucleotides read TGTGCCAGCAGCCCTACCAGGGGGAAGGACGAGCAGTACTTC. As protein: CASSPTRGKDEQYF.

A few counts support this clone. The chain employs TRBV6-5 and TRBJ2-2, with D possibly being TRBD1 (5 bases). Deletions cut 0 bases from V and 3 bases from J, with 11 bases between. The CDR3 is 16 amino acids. Germline loops: CDR1 MNHEY, CDR2 SVGAGI. The CDR3 DNA reads TGTGCCAGCAGTTACTCTCTAGGGGATTACACCGGGGAGCTGTTTTTT. This codes for CASSYSLGDYTGELFF.

The gene calls are TRBV27 and TRBJ2-5; no firm D call. CDR3 size: 11 residues. Germline V lookup: CDR1 MNHEY, CDR2 SMNVEV (reference sequence). Between the trimmed V and J ends, which lost 9 bases and 5 bases, there was a span of 10 bases. The CDR3 bases are TGTGCCAGTCTGGACCGGGAGACCCAGTACTTC. It specifies CASLDRETQYF.

The V gene is TRBV27, the J gene TRBJ2-3, with TRBD2 as a possible D gene (6 bases). The V gene's germline CDR1 is MNHEY and CDR2 SMNVEV (reference sequence). The CDR3 runs to 16 residues. Trimming took off 5 bases at V and 5 bases at J, with 20 bases between the two ends. This chain's CDR3 is CASSPRLSSGGDTQYF. DNA of the CDR3: TGTGCCAGCAGTCCCCGACTCTCCTCCGGGGGAGATACGCAGTATTTT.

This clone was seen more than once but under ten times. The same CDR3 can be traced to other DNA sequences in this sample. The CDR3 is CASSYSEGNTEAFF. The DNA of the CDR3 is TGTGCCAGCAGTTACTCGGAGGGGAACACTGAAGCTTTCTTT. This chain joins TRBV6-6 and TRBJ1-1; no clear D. The V gene's germline CDR1 is MNHNY and CDR2 SVGAGI (reference sequence). Between the trimmed V and J ends, which lost 0 bases and 1 base, there was a span of 6 bases. The CDR3 consists of 14 residues.

This clone has a handful of counts. The rearrangement joins TRBV6-4 to TRBJ1-1; 11 bases are a match to TRBD1. V was pared by 4 bases and J by 4 bases, with 2 bases of the junction left unmatched. Per germline, CDR1 MRHNA and CDR2 SNTAGT. The CDR3 runs 14 residues. The chain's CDR3 is CASSAGTGGTEAFF. The CDR3 nucleotides are TGTGCCAGCAGTGCCGGGACAGGGGGCACTGAAGCTTTCTTT.

In this sample, this clone turned up a few times. The rearrangement uses TRBV27 and TRBJ1-2, with D possibly being TRBD1 (5 bases). The CDR3 consists of 13 residues. V was pared by 4 bases and J by 7 bases, with 13 bases between. Germline values: CDR1 MNHEY, CDR2 SMNVEV (reference sequence). CDR3 sequence reads: CASSSPGRGGYTF. CDR3 DNA sequence: TGTGCCAGCAGTTCACCAGGGAGGGGTGGCTACACCTTC.

This chain links TRBV29-1 with TRBJ2-3; no clear D. The CDR3 covers 11 residues. Germline V gene data show CDR1 as SQVTM and CDR2 as ANQGSEA. This chain's CDR3 is CIDGYTDTQYF. The CDR3 nucleotides are TGCATCGACGGGTACACAGATACGCAGTATTTT.

The V gene is TRBV13, the J gene TRBJ1-5; tentative D call: TRBD1 (6 bases). CDR1 and CDR2 (germline): PRHDT, FYEKMQ (reference sequence). V was pared by 5 bases and J by 4 bases, with 9 bases between. The CDR3 sequence is 13 residues long. The chain's CDR3 is CASSGQGNQPQHF. DNA of the CDR3: TGTGCCAGCAGCGGTCAGGGGAATCAGCCCCAGCATTTT.

This clone showed up just a few times. J is TRBJ2-7 and V is TRBV20-1; D uncertain. The V gene's germline CDR1 is DFQATT and CDR2 SNEGSKA (reference sequence). The CDR3 contains 11 residues. The V end lost 5 bases, the J end lost 6 bases, and 11 bases lay between the germline ends. Here the CDR3 reads CSAGWVVEQYF. As DNA, the CDR3 is TGCAGTGCTGGGTGGGTGGTCGAGCAGTACTTC.

This clone was counted only a few times. The rearrangement links TRBV9 to TRBJ2-3, with 9 bases identical to TRBD1. The CDR3 totals 16 residues. Trimming cost V 3 bases and J 4 bases; bases outside gene matches: 9. CDR1 and CDR2 (germline): SGDLS, YYNGEE. The CDR3 DNA reads TGTGCCAGCAGCGGTACCCGGGACAGGGTCCCAGATACGCAGTATTTT. Translation: CASSGTRDRVPDTQYF.

The chain combines TRBV15 with TRBJ1-2; 8 bases line up with TRBD1. The J segment lost 3 bases and the V segment lost 6 bases, leaving 9 bases of the junction unmatched. The CDR3 totals 15 residues. Germline values: CDR1 LNHNV, CDR2 YYDKDF (reference sequence). The CDR3 nucleotides read TGTGCCACCAGTTGGATGACAGGGGCTGACTATGGCTACACCTTC. Translation: CATSWMTGADYGYTF.

The chain carries TRBV18 and TRBJ1-6, with D hard to call. V was trimmed by 3 bases and J by 9 bases, leaving 21 bases between them. Germline V gene sequence: CDR1 KGHSH, CDR2 LQKENI. This CDR3 has 17 amino acids. CDR3 bases: TGTGCCAGCTCACCCCGCCCCGGACGGAGCGTCGGTTCACCCCTCCACTTT. This translates into CASSPRPGRSVGSPLHF. Based on the CDR3 plus reference TRBV18 and TRBJ1-6, the full variable domain is NAGVMQNPRHLVRRRGQEARLRCSPMKGHSHVYWYRQLPEEGLKFMVYLQKENIIDESGMPKERFSAEFPKEGPSILRIQQVVRGDSAAYFCASSPRPGRSVGSPLHFGNGTRLTVT.

CDR3 bases: TGTGCCAGCAGTGATCCAGGGAGGGGCACTGAAGCTTTCTTT. It codes for CASSDPGRGTEAFF. J is TRBJ1-1 and V is TRBV2; D might be TRBD1 (5 bases). In germline, CDR1 is SNHLY, CDR2 FYNNEI. This CDR3 is 14 amino acids long. V was trimmed by 3 bases and J by 4 bases, leaving 12 bases between them. Complete variable domain (other parts from reference TRBV2 and TRBJ1-1): EPEVTQTPSHQVTQMGQEVILRCVPISNHLYFYWYRQILGQKVEFLVSFYNNEISEKSEIFDDQFSVERPDGSNFTLKIRSTKLEDSAMYFCASSDPGRGTEAFFGQGTRLTVV.

The chain links TRBV7-2 to TRBJ1-2, with D hard to call. V lost 1 base to trimming and J lost 5 bases, with 11 bases between them. The CDR3 totals 14 residues. Germline V gives CDR1 SGHTA, CDR2 FQGNSA. The CDR3 bases are TGTGCCAGCAGCTTAGACGGAAATGGGTATGGCTACACCTTC. The encoded protein is CASSLDGNGYGYTF.

The chain uses TRBV13 and TRBJ2-7, with 9 positions matching TRBD1. This CDR3 comprises 14 residues. In germline, CDR1 is PRHDT, CDR2 FYEKMQ (reference sequence). After removal of 3 bases from V and 7 bases from J, the junction contained 7 bases not matched to a gene. In DNA, the CDR3 is TGTGCCAGCAGCTTCGGGACAGGGAAAGAGGAGCAGTACTTC. Translation: CASSFGTGKEEQYF.

This clone came up many times. The chain uses TRBV2 and TRBJ2-7; no firm D call. V dropped 4 bases and J dropped 5 bases, with 12 bases sitting between them. The CDR3 runs to 13 residues. Germline CDR1 and CDR2: SNHLY and FYNNEI. For the CDR3, the DNA is TGTGCCAGCAGTGGAACCGGGTACAACGAGCAGTACTTC. Its protein is CASSGTGYNEQYF. Supplemented by reference TRBV2 and TRBJ2-7, the full variable domain reads EPEVTQTPSHQVTQMGQEVILRCVPISNHLYFYWYRQILGQKVEFLVSFYNNEISEKSEIFDDQFSVERPDGSNFTLKIRSTKLEDSAMYFCASSGTGYNEQYFGPGTRLTVT.

V usage is TRBV11-1 and J usage is TRBJ1-1; no definite D call. The V end was cut by 4 bases, the J end by 1 base, with 13 bases between. The germline V gene encodes CDR1 SGHAT and CDR2 FQDESV (reference sequence). The CDR3 totals 15 residues. The CDR3 DNA follows: TGTGCCAGCAGCTCGAGAATACTTTCGAACACTGAAGCTTTCTTT. Protein: CASSSRILSNTEAFF.

This clone was counted between two and nine times. V gene TRBV4-1 combines with J gene TRBJ2-5, with D perhaps TRBD1 or TRBD2 (5 bases each). Germline V gene lookup returns CDR1 MGHRA and CDR2 YSYEKL. This CDR3 spans 14 amino acids. V lost 4 bases, J lost 1 base, and 10 bases lay in between. The CDR3 protein is CASSPGTGQETQYF. As DNA, the CDR3 is TGCGCCAGCAGCCCGGGGACGGGCCAAGAGACCCAGTACTTC.

This chain connects TRBV9 to TRBJ1-1, with D unresolved. Trimming stripped 0 bases from V and 0 bases from J, with 9 bases between. The CDR3 extends over 15 amino acids. Germline V CDR1 and CDR2: SGDLS, YYNGEE. The CDR3 coding sequence is TGTGCCAGCAGCGTAGATGGCAGCCTGAACACTGAAGCTTTCTTT. Protein product: CASSVDGSLNTEAFF. Full variable domain (outside the CDR3, taken from reference TRBV9 and TRBJ1-1): DSGVTQTPKHLITATGQRVTLRCSPRSGDLSVYWYQQSLDQGLQFLIQYYNGEERAKGNILERFSAQQFPDLHSELNLSSLELGDSALYFCASSVDGSLNTEAFFGQGTRLTVV.

The V and J genes are TRBV6-5 and TRBJ2-7; possibly TRBD2 for D (6 bases). Per germline, CDR1 MNHEY and CDR2 SVGAGI. Trimming took off 6 bases at V and 4 bases at J, with 16 bases between the two ends. This CDR3 has 14 amino acids. The CDR3 loop is CASRASGGQYEQYF. CDR3 bases: TGTGCCAGCAGGGCCAGCGGAGGGCAGTACGAGCAGTACTTC.

V usage is TRBV9 and J usage is TRBJ2-7; D not resolved. The CDR3 is 15 amino acids. V was shortened by 0 bases and J by 2 bases, with 12 bases between the two germline ends. Looked up from germline, CDR1 is SGDLS and CDR2 is YYNGEE. The CDR3 spells CASSVAGALPYEQYF. The CDR3 coding sequence is TGTGCCAGCAGCGTAGCAGGTGCCCTCCCCTACGAGCAGTACTTC.

V and J are TRBV27 and TRBJ2-2; 11 positions agree with TRBD1. CDR1 is MNHEY and CDR2 is SMNVEV in the germline V gene (reference sequence). The ends lost 2 bases at V and 6 bases at J; junction bases unmatched: 5. The CDR3 is made up of 16 amino acids. In DNA form, the CDR3 reads TGTGCCAGCAGTTTAGTAGGGACAGGGGGTCCCGGGGAGCTGTTTTTT. Translated: CASSLVGTGGPGELFF.

The V gene is TRBV7-9, the J gene TRBJ1-2, with a weak D call TRBD1 (5 bases). From germline, CDR1 is SEHNR and CDR2 FQNEAQ (reference sequence). This CDR3 spans 14 amino acids. Between the trimmed V and J ends, which lost 1 base and 2 bases, there was a span of 8 bases. Here the CDR3 reads CASSLGGANYGYTF. The CDR3 nucleotides are TGTGCCAGCAGCTTAGGAGGGGCCAACTATGGCTACACCTTC.

This clone was observed a few times. The J gene is TRBJ2-2, the V gene TRBV11-2, with 8 bases identical to TRBD2. Germline V gene sequence: CDR1 SGHAT, CDR2 FQNNGV. The length of the CDR3 is 14 residues. Unmatched junction bases numbered 8, after V lost 7 bases and J lost 7 bases. The CDR3 here is CASTLAGKGGELFF. CDR3 sequence (DNA): TGTGCCAGCACCCTAGCGGGCAAGGGCGGGGAGCTGTTTTTT. Full variable domain (rest looked up from reference TRBV11-2 and TRBJ2-2): EAGVAQSPRYKIIEKRQSVAFWCNPISGHATLYWYQQILGQGPKLLIQFQNNGVVDDSQLPKDRFSAERLKGVDSTLKIQPAKLEDSAVYLCASTLAGKGGELFFGEGSRLTVL.

This clone was counted a few times. This chain uses TRBV29-1 with TRBJ2-1; 10 nucleotides align to TRBD2. J lost 8 bases, V lost 6 bases, and 7 bases had no gene match. This CDR3 spans 13 amino acids. Germline assignment: CDR1 SQVTM and CDR2 ANQGSEA. CDR3 protein: CSVSGGATDEQFF. The DNA for the CDR3 is TGCAGCGTGAGCGGGGGGGCGACCGATGAGCAGTTCTTC.

The gene calls are TRBV5-1 and TRBJ1-2; 7 bases match TRBD1. J gave up 4 bases and V 8 bases, and 14 bases lay outside the gene matches. Germline V CDR1 and CDR2: SGHRS, YFSETQ. The CDR3 is 15 residues long. CDR3 protein: CASRTGDSDIYGYTF. CDR3 DNA sequence: TGCGCCAGTCGTACCGGGGACAGCGACATCTATGGCTACACCTTC.

The chain has TRBV27 and TRBJ2-3, with D maybe TRBD1 (7 bases). Germline assignment: CDR1 MNHEY and CDR2 SMNVEV (reference sequence). V shed 5 bases and J shed 1 base, with 25 bases lying between them. The CDR3 is 19 amino acids. The CDR3 sequence is CASSPTRRQGLLGTDTQYF. CDR3 in DNA: TGTGCCAGCAGTCCCACCCGACGACAGGGACTCTTGGGCACAGATACGCAGTATTTT.

The rearrangement uses TRBV13 and TRBJ2-5; no clear D. Trimming took off 6 bases at V and 2 bases at J, with 13 bases between the two ends. Germline V gene lookup returns CDR1 PRHDT and CDR2 FYEKMQ (reference sequence). This CDR3 is 14 amino acids long. This CDR3 reads CASSPDNSQETQYF. DNA for the CDR3: TGTGCCAGCAGTCCTGATAATTCGCAAGAGACCCAGTACTTC.